The 21 T cell receptor beta chains given below trace back to one sample, sequenced in a study of shared clonotypes between healthy human individuals. Using immunoSEQ multiplex PCR, the repertoire was profiled, and TCRdb retains in-frame clones only, with some absent. The sample has around 2.5 million clones; 93% are singletons. The specimen sequenced was naive CD4+ T cells from PBMCs. Regarding subset: CD45RA+ positively selected. Receptors originate from a man aged 18 to 30 in good health. Some clones in this sample may be carry-over from other donors' samples.

This chain links TRBV5-1 with TRBJ2-2; 8 bases agree with TRBD1. The ends lost 2 bases at V and 5 bases at J; junction bases unmatched: 8. CDR1 is SGHRS and CDR2 is YFSETQ in the germline V gene. The CDR3 is 16 residues long. The CDR3: CASSFRTGLGTGELFF. As DNA, the CDR3 is TGCGCCAGCAGCTTTCGGACAGGGCTGGGAACCGGGGAGCTGTTTTTT.

J is TRBJ2-7 and V is TRBV5-6; TRBD2 agrees at 10 bases. Germline CDR1 is SGHDT and CDR2 is YYEEEE. This CDR3 has 15 residues. V trimming: 2 bases; J trimming: 0 bases; junction bases outside the gene matches: 2. CDR3 nucleotides: TGTGCCAGCAGCTTACGGACTAGCGGCTCCTACGAGCAGTACTTC. Translating it yields CASSLRTSGSYEQYF.

V and J are TRBV4-2 and TRBJ2-7; D may be TRBD2 (6 bases). The CDR3 covers 15 residues. CDR1 is LGHNA, CDR2 YNFKEQ, per germline. Trimming stripped 0 bases from V and 3 bases from J, with 12 bases between. The CDR3 nucleotides are TGTGCCAGCAGCCAAGATGGCGGGAACAACTACGAGCAGTACTTC. Its protein is CASSQDGGNNYEQYF.

The chain joins TRBV7-8 to TRBJ2-1; tentatively, D is TRBD2 (6 bases). V was trimmed by 4 bases and J by 6 bases, leaving 28 bases between them. The CDR3 is made up of 19 amino acids. CDR1 and CDR2 from the germline V gene are SGHVS and FQNEAQ. The CDR3 loop is CASSSKRYQRLGGGNEQFF. Written as DNA, the CDR3 is TGTGCCAGCAGCTCCAAACGATACCAGCGACTTGGGGGAGGCAATGAGCAGTTCTTC.

V gene TRBV5-4 combines with J gene TRBJ1-1; no clear D. The CDR3 has 15 amino acids. Germline CDR1 reads SGHNT; CDR2 reads YYREEE (reference sequence). Trimming removed 4 bases at V and 0 bases at J, with 13 bases between. The CDR3 region is CASSRDGSMNTEAFF. The CDR3 nucleotides read TGTGCCAGCAGCCGAGATGGCAGTATGAACACTGAAGCTTTCTTT.

The chain has TRBV28 and TRBJ2-5; no clear D. Germline CDR1 is MDHEN and CDR2 is SYDVKM. The V gene lost 1 base and the J gene lost 2 bases, with 5 bases spanning the gap. The CDR3 runs 13 residues. This chain's CDR3 is CASSLFGQETQYF. In DNA form, the CDR3 reads TGTGCCAGCAGTTTATTCGGGCAAGAGACCCAGTACTTC. Full variable domain (missing parts from reference TRBV28 and TRBJ2-5): DVKVTQSSRYLVKRTGEKVFLECVQDMDHENMFWYRQDPGLGLRLIYFSYDVKMKEKGDIPEGYSVSREKKERFSLILESASTNQTSMYLCASSLFGQETQYFGPGTRLLVL.

The rearrangement links TRBV9 to TRBJ2-7; 10 nucleotides agree with TRBD1. V gave up 4 bases and J gave up 4 bases; unmatched junction bases: 11. The germline V gene has CDR1 SGDLS and CDR2 YYNGEE. The CDR3 runs 16 residues. The CDR3: CASSPSTGGEGYEQYF. The DNA for the CDR3 is TGTGCCAGCAGCCCCTCGACAGGGGGCGAGGGGTACGAGCAGTACTTC. Using reference TRBV9 and TRBJ2-7 for the parts outside the CDR3, the full variable domain is DSGVTQTPKHLITATGQRVTLRCSPRSGDLSVYWYQQSLDQGLQFLIQYYNGEERAKGNILERFSAQQFPDLHSELNLSSLELGDSALYFCASSPSTGGEGYEQYFGPGTRLTVT.

The chain joins TRBV7-9 to TRBJ2-1, with D unresolved. The V gene lost 6 bases and the J gene lost 10 bases, with 19 bases spanning the gap. Germline V gene lookup returns CDR1 SEHNR and CDR2 FQNEAQ (reference sequence). The CDR3 runs to 14 residues. CDR3 region: CASSHLFGKAEQFF. CDR3 coding DNA: TGTGCCAGCAGTCACCTGTTCGGCAAGGCGGAGCAGTTCTTC.

V gene TRBV6-1 combines with J gene TRBJ1-2, with a weak D call TRBD1 (6 bases). The CDR3 extends over 15 amino acids. With 3 bases removed from V and 4 bases from J, the gap between germline ends came to 15 bases. Germline-derived CDR1 and CDR2 are MNHNS and SASEGT. For the CDR3, the DNA is TGTGCCAGCAGTGACCCCAGGGGACGGTTCTATGGCTACACCTTC. Protein product: CASSDPRGRFYGYTF.

The chain links TRBV21-1 to TRBJ2-1; the table's D call TRBD2 went unverified against the DNA. TRBV21-1 is a pseudogene segment. This CDR3 spans 16 amino acids. The CDR3 protein is CASSKPASGRANEQFF. The CDR3 coding sequence is TGTGCCAGCAGCAAACCAGCGAGCGGGAGAGCAAACGAGCAGTTCTTC.

J is TRBJ1-5 and V is TRBV19, with D unresolved. CDR3 length equals 16 residues. V lost 3 bases, J lost 2 bases, and 14 bases lay in between. The germline V gene encodes CDR1 LNHDA and CDR2 SQIVND (reference sequence). Written as DNA, the CDR3 is TGTGCCAGTAGTATTGGGTCAGGTTGGGGCAATCAGCCCCAGCATTTT. Translation: CASSIGSGWGNQPQHF.

The rearrangement links TRBV9 to TRBJ2-1; D ambiguous. Germline V lookup: CDR1 SGDLS, CDR2 YYNGEE. V lost 0 bases and J 8 bases, leaving 9 bases between the germline ends. The CDR3 contains 13 residues. The CDR3 DNA reads as TGTGCCAGCAGCGTAGCTGGCTCCCATGAGCAGTTCTTC. Protein: CASSVAGSHEQFF.

V usage is TRBV30 and J usage is TRBJ1-3; the D gene is possibly TRBD1 (6 bases). This CDR3 spans 15 amino acids. Trimming took 1 base from V and 0 from J, leaving 10 bases between them. CDR1 and CDR2 (germline): GTSNPN, SVGIG (reference sequence). The CDR3: CAWSGQGISGNTIYF. Written as DNA, the CDR3 is TGTGCCTGGAGTGGCCAGGGGATCTCTGGAAACACCATATATTTT.

Concerning this clone itself: Additional DNA sequences in this sample encode the identical CDR3. The chain combines TRBV5-1 with TRBJ2-1, with TRBD2 matching over 9 bases. J lost 4 bases, V lost 3 bases, and 5 bases had no gene match. The V gene's germline CDR1 is SGHRS and CDR2 YFSETQ. The CDR3 loop spans 15 amino acids. The CDR3 here is CASSSLAGAYNEQFF. The CDR3 DNA reads as TGCGCCAGCAGCTCCTTAGCGGGAGCGTACAATGAGCAGTTCTTC.

The chain links TRBV2 to TRBJ2-3; TRBD2 matches at 7 bases. Germline CDR1 and CDR2: SNHLY and FYNNEI. V was clipped by 6 bases and J by 0 bases; unmatched bases: 6. The CDR3 has 15 residues. The CDR3 sequence is CASRSLAASTDTQYF. CDR3 DNA: TGTGCCAGCAGGAGCCTAGCGGCTAGCACAGATACGCAGTATTTT.

The chain employs TRBV5-5 and TRBJ1-2; D uncertain. The CDR3 has 14 amino acids. The V end was cut by 0 bases, the J end by 7 bases, with 13 bases between. Germline CDR1 and CDR2: SGHKS and YYEKEE (reference sequence). The CDR3 DNA is TGTGCCAGCAGCTTGGCCGCCAGTTCGGTTGGCTACACCTTC. Translation gives CASSLAASSVGYTF.

The chain recombines TRBV19 with TRBJ1-5; D is ambiguous. V lost 0 bases and J 3 bases, leaving 6 bases between the germline ends. CDR3 length: 14 amino acids. Germline CDR1 reads LNHDA; CDR2 reads SQIVND (reference sequence). The CDR3 is CASSIEGYNQPQHF. Written as DNA, the CDR3 is TGTGCCAGTAGTATAGAAGGGTACAATCAGCCCCAGCATTTT.

The chain links TRBV7-7 to TRBJ2-3; D not certain. This CDR3 is built from 13 residues. Trimming pared 4 bases from V and 2 bases from J, leaving 7 bases between. CDR1 and CDR2 (germline): SSHAT, FNYEAQ (reference sequence). The CDR3, as DNA: TGTGCCAGCAGCTCTGCGTACACAGATACGCAGTATTTT. This codes for CASSSAYTDTQYF.

This chain connects TRBV7-9 to TRBJ2-6; D ambiguous. The V and J ends lost 5 bases and 1 base respectively, with 12 bases between them. The germline V gene has CDR1 SEHNR and CDR2 FQNEAQ (reference sequence). The CDR3 has 16 residues. CDR3 sequence (DNA): TGTGCCAGCAGCCAGTACGGGCAATCTGGGGCCAACGTCCTGACTTTC. Amino acids: CASSQYGQSGANVLTF.

This clone was detected a few times. One end of the junction varies from germline; a read error may be responsible. The chain is built from TRBV5-6 and TRBJ1-5, with TRBD1 as a possible D gene (6 bases). CDR3 length: 15 residues. Germline CDR1 and CDR2: SGHDT and YYEEEE. The DNA for the CDR3 is TGTGCCAGCAACTTGCGCGCAGGGGGCAATCAGCCCCAGCATTTT. This sequence encodes CASNLRAGGNQPQHF. The entire variable domain, with the rest obtained from reference TRBV5-6 and TRBJ1-5, is as follows: DAGVTQSPTHLIKTRGQQVTLRCSPKSGHDTVSWYQQALGQGPQFIFQYYEEEERQRGNFPDRFSGHQFPNYSSELNVNALLLGDSALYLCASNLRAGGNQPQHFGDGTRLSIL.

The chain has TRBV19 and TRBJ1-1; possible D gene TRBD1, 5 bases. The CDR3 covers 15 residues. Germline V gene sequence: CDR1 LNHDA, CDR2 SQIVND (reference sequence). V was cut by 1 base and J by 5 bases, with 14 bases left in between. This CDR3 is CASSIARRWGTEAFF. The CDR3 nucleotides are TGTGCCAGTAGTATAGCCCGCCGATGGGGGACTGAAGCTTTCTTT.